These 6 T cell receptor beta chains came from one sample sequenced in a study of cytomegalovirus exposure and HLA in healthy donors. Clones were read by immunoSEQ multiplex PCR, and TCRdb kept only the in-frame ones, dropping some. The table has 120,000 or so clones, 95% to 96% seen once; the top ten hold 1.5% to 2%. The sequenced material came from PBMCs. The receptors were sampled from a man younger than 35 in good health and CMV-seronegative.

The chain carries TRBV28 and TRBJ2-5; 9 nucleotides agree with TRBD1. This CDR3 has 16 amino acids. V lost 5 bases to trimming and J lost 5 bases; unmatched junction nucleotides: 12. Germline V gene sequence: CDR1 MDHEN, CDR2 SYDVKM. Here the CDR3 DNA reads TGTGCCAGCAGTCGGACAGGGGTGCCACTTAGTGAGACCCAGTACTTC. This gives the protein CASSRTGVPLSETQYF.

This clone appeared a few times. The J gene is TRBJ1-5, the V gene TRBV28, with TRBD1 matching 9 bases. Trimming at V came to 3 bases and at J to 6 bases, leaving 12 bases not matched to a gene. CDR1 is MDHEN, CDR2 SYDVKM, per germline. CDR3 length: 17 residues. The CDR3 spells CASSFPPQGAIAQPQHF. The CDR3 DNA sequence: TGTGCCAGCAGTTTTCCGCCACAGGGGGCTATTGCTCAGCCCCAGCATTTT.

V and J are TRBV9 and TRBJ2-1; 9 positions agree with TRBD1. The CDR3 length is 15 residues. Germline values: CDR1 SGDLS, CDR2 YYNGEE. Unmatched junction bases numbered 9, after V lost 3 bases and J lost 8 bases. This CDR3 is CASSGTGALGDEQFF. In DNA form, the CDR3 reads TGTGCCAGCAGCGGGACAGGGGCACTGGGGGATGAGCAGTTCTTC.

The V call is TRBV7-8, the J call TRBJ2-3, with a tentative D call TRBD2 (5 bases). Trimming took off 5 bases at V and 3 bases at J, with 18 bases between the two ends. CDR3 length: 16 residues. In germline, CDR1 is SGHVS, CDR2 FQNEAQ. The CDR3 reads CASSLEGRARTDTQYF. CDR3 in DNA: TGTGCCAGCAGCCTCGAGGGAAGGGCTCGTACAGATACGCAGTATTTT. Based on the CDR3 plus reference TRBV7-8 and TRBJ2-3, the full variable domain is GAGVSQSPRYKVAKRGQDVALRCDPISGHVSLFWYQQALGQGPEFLTYFQNEAQLDKSGLPSDRFFAERPEGSVSTLKIQRTQQEDSAVYLCASSLEGRARTDTQYFGPGTRLTVL.

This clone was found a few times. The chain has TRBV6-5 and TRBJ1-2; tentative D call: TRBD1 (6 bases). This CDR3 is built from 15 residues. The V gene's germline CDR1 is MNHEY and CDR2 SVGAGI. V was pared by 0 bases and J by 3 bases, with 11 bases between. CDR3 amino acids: CASSYSDRTDYGYTF. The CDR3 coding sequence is TGTGCCAGCAGTTACTCGGATAGGACAGACTATGGCTACACCTTC.

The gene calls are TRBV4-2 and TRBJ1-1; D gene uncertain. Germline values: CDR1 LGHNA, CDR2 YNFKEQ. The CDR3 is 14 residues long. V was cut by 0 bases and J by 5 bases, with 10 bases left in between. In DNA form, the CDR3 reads TGTGCCAGCAGCCAAGAGGCGGGGTTTACTGAAGCTTTCTTT. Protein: CASSQEAGFTEAFF.